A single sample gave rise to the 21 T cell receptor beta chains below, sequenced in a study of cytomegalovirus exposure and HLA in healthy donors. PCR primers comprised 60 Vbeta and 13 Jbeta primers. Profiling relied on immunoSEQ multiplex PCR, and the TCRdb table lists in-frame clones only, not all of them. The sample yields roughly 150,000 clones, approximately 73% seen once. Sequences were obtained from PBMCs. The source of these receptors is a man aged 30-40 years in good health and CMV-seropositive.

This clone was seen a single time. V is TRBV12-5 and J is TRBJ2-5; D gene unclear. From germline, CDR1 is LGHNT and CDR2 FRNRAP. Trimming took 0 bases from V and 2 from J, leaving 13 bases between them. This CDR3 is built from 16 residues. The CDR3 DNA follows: TGTGCTAGTGGTTTGGTAGTGAGGTTTGAACAAGAGACCCAGTACTTC. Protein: CASGLVVRFEQETQYF.

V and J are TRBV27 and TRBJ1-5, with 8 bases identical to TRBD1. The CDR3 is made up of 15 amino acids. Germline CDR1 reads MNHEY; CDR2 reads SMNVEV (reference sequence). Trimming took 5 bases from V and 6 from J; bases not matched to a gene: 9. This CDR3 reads CASSLRGQLAQPQHF. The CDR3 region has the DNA TGTGCCAGCAGTCTCAGGGGGCAGCTGGCTCAGCCCCAGCATTTT.

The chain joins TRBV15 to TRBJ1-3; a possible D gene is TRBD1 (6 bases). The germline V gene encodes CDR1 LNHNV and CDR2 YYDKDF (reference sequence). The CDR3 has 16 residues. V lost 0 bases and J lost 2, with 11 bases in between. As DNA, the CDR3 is TGTGCCACCAGCAGAGATGGACAGACCGCTGGAAACACCATATATTTT. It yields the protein CATSRDGQTAGNTIYF.

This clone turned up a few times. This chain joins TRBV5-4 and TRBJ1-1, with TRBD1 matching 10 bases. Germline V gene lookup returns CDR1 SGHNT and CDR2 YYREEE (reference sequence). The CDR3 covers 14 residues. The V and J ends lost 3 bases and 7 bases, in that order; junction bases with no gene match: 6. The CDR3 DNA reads TGTGCCAGCAGCTCCGGGACAGGGGTTTATGAAGCTTTCTTT. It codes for CASSSGTGVYEAFF. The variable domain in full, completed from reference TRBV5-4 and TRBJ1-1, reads ETGVTQSPTHLIKTRGQQVTLRCSSQSGHNTVSWYQQALGQGPQFIFQYYREEENGRGNFPPRFSGLQFPNYSSELNVNALELDDSALYLCASSSGTGVYEAFFGQGTRLTVV.

This CDR3 reads CASSGTTGNTIYF. CDR3 nucleotides: TGTGCCAGCAGTGGGACAACTGGAAACACCATATATTTT. The chain is built from TRBV2 and TRBJ1-3, with D perhaps matching TRBD1 (5 bases). Trimming shortened V by 4 bases and J by 2 bases, and 6 bases separated the two germline ends. CDR1 and CDR2 from the germline V gene are SNHLY and FYNNEI. The CDR3 is 13 residues long.

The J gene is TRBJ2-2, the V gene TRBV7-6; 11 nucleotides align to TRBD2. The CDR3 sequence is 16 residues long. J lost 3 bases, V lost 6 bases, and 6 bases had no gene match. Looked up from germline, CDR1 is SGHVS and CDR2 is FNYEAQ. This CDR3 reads CASSFQGLADTGELFF. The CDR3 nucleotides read TGTGCCAGCAGTTTTCAGGGACTAGCGGACACCGGGGAGCTGTTTTTT.

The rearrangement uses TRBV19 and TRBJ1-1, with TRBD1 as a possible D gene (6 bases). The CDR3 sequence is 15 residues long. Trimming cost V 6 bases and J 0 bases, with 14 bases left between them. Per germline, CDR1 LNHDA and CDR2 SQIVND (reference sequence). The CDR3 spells CASRDGQYMNTEAFF. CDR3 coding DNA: TGTGCCAGTAGGGATGGACAGTACATGAACACTGAAGCTTTCTTT.

CDR3 sequence: CASSRGDRGYTDTQYF. The CDR3 nucleotides are TGTGCCAGCAGCCGCGGGGACAGGGGATACACAGATACGCAGTATTTT. This chain connects TRBV11-3 to TRBJ2-3; TRBD1 agrees at 10 bases. The CDR3 length is 16 residues. The V gene's germline CDR1 is SGHNT and CDR2 YENEEA. V gave up 5 bases and J gave up 2 bases; unmatched junction bases: 7.

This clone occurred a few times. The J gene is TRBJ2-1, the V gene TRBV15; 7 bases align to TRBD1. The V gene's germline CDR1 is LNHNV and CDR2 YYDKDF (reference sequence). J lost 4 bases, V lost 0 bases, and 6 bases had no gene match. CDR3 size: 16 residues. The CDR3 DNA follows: TGTGCCACCAGCAGAGATGGACAGGCGAAGTACAATGAGCAGTTCTTC. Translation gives CATSRDGQAKYNEQFF.

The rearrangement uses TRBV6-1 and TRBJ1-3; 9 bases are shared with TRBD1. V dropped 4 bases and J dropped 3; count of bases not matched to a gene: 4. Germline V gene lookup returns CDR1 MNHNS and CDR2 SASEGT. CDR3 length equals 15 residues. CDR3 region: CASSASTGGGNTIYF. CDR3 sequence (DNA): TGTGCCAGCAGTGCCTCGACAGGGGGTGGAAACACCATATATTTT.

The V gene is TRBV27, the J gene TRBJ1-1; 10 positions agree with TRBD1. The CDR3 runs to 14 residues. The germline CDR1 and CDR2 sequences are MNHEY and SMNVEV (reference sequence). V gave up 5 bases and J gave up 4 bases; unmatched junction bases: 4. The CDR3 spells CASSPWTGGTEAFF. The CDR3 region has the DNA TGTGCCAGCAGTCCGTGGACAGGGGGCACTGAAGCTTTCTTT.

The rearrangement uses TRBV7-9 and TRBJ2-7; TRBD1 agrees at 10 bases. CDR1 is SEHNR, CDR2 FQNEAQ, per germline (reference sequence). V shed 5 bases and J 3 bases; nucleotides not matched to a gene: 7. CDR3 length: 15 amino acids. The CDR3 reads CASSPRDRGLYEQYF. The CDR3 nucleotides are TGTGCCAGCAGCCCCCGGGACAGGGGTCTCTACGAGCAGTACTTC.

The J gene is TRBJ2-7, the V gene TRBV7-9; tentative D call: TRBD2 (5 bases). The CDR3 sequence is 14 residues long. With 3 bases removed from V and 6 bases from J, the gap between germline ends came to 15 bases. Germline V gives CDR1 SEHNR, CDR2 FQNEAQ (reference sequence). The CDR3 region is CASSFFLAAGEQYF. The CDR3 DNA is TGTGCCAGCAGCTTCTTCCTAGCAGCAGGCGAGCAGTACTTC.

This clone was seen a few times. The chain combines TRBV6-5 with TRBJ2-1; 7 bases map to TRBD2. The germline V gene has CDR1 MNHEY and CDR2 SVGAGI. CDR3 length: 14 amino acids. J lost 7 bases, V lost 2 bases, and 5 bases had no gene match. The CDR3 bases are TGTGCCAGCAGTTACCCCGGCGGGGGAAATGAGCAGTTCTTC. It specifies CASSYPGGGNEQFF.

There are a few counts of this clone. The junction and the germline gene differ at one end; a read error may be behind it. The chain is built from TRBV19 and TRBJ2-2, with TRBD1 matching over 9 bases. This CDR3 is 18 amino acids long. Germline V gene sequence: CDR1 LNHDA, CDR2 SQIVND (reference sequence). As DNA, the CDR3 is TGTGCCAGTAGCATAGATTCTTTGACAGGGGGAACAACCGGGGAGCTGTTTTTT. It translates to CASSIDSLTGGTTGELFF.

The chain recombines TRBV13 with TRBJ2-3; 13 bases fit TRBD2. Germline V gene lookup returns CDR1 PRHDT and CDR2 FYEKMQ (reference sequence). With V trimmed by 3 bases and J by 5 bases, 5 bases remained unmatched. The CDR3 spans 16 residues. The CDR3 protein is CASSLILAGGIDTQYF. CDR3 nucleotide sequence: TGTGCCAGCAGCTTGATACTAGCGGGAGGGATAGATACGCAGTATTTT.

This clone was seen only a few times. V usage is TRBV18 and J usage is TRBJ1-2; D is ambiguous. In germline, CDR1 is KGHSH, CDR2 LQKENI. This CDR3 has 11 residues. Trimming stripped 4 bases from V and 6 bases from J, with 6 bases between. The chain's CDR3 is CASSHNDGYTF. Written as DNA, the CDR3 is TGTGCCAGCTCACATAATGATGGCTACACCTTC.

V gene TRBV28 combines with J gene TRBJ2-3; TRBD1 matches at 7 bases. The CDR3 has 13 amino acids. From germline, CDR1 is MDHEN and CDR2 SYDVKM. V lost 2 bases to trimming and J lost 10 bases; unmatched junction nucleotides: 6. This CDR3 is CASSLTGAGSQYF. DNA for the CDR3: TGTGCCAGCAGTTTAACAGGGGCCGGCTCGCAGTATTTT.

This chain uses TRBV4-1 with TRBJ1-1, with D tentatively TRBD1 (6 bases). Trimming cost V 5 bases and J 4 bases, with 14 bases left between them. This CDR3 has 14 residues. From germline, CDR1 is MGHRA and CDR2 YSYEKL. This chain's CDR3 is CASSDKQGITEAFF. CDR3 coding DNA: TGCGCCAGCAGCGATAAACAGGGAATCACTGAAGCTTTCTTT.

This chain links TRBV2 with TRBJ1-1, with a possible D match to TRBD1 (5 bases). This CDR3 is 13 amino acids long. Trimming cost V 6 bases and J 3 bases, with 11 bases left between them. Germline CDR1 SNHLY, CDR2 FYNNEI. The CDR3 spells CASSPGRDTEAFF. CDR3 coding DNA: TGTGCCAGCAGCCCCGGCAGGGACACTGAAGCTTTCTTT.

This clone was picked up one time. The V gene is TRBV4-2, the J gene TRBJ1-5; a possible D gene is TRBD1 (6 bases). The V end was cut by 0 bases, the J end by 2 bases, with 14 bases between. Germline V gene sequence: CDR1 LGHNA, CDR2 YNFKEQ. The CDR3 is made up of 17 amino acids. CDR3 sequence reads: CASSQEYQGNGNQPQHF. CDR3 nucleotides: TGTGCCAGCAGCCAAGAATACCAGGGGAACGGCAATCAGCCCCAGCATTTT.